The subject of this entry is one TCR beta chain. Produced via immunoSEQ multiplex PCR; TCRdb's table is partial and in-frame only. Of around 17,000 clones listed, roughly three quarters were seen once; the top ten hold 7.8%. These data originate in a study of graft-versus-host responses after intestinal transplantation. Study information: The recipients all started with anti-thymocyte globulin induction and then took tacrolimus and steroids for about 3 years.

Germline V lookup: CDR1 SEHNR, CDR2 FQNEAQ (reference sequence). Trimming took 5 bases from V and 1 from J, leaving 12 bases between them. This CDR3 has 14 amino acids. Grafts had their tissue processed, releasing intraepithelial and lamina propria lymphocytes. Here the sequenced sample was ileum tissue, taken roughly 490 days after intestinal transplant. J is TRBJ2-7 and V is TRBV7-9; possible D gene TRBD1, 6 bases. The source is a human patient who received an intestinal transplant, so some T cells may come from the graft donor. This CDR3 is CASSTGMSSYEQYF. Here the CDR3 DNA reads TGTGCCAGCAGCACAGGGATGTCGTCCTACGAGCAGTACTTC.